This TCR beta chain emerged from a study of neurological immune-mediated disorders. Overall study findings and caveats: Levels of TCR clonal expansion peaked in HTLV-1-associated myelopathy and reached their lowest in multiple sclerosis, under those of healthy controls. None of the CDR3 amino acid sequences of expanded clones were shared across subjects, and this suggested private repertoires in all groups.

This clonotype came up many times. Its target is not known. Germline trimming cut 5 bases from V and 2 bases from J; bases unmatched to any gene: 6. The CDR3 extends over 15 amino acids. The germline V gene has CDR1 SGHTA and CDR2 FQGTGA. 2 million unsorted PBMCs were stored in RNAlater at -80 °C before RNA extraction. The cDNA was produced through 5'RACE with 10-nucleotide random UMIs. TCRdb itself ran the 5' RACE reads through MiXCR, one entry per CDR3 protein. Here the sample spans 65,000 to 90,000 distinct CDR3 sequences, 10% being singletons. The source of this sequence is a man between 35 and 55 years old in good health. Sample: PBMCs. This rearrangement joins TRBV7-3 to TRBJ2-3, with TRBD2 identical over 8 bases. Here the CDR3 reads CASSRSGSYTDTQYF. The CDR3 DNA is TGTGCCAGCAGCCGCAGCGGGAGCTACACAGATACGCAGTATTTT.